The 5 T cell receptor beta chains presented below share a single source sample, sequenced in a study of OX40 agonist ivuxolimab in advanced cancers. Libraries were built with the immunoSEQ multiplex PCR assay. Entries here come from immuneACCESS through TCRdb and include only in-frame sequences with V and J called. Some clones fail to appear in such tables; in the studies checked, an unresolved V gene covers under half of the shortfall, and the cause of the remainder is unknown. For this sample there are approximately 54,000 clones; about 89% appear just once. The leading ten clones occupy approximately 12% of the sample. The source material was CD4+ or CD8+ T cells sorted from blood, sampled in a trial of the OX40 agonist ivuxolimab. The receptors were gathered from an adult with an advanced solid tumor such as melanoma, head and neck, liver or kidney cancer.

V usage is TRBV27 and J usage is TRBJ2-7, with D perhaps given as TRBD1 or TRBD2 (6 bases each). The germline V gene encodes CDR1 MNHEY and CDR2 SMNVEV (reference sequence). There are 15 residues in the CDR3. V dropped 1 base and J dropped 5 bases, with 15 bases sitting between them. The CDR3 coding sequence is TGTGCCAGCAGTTTATTAGGGGGAGGAGGCAACGAGCAGTACTTC. The encoded protein is CASSLLGGGGNEQYF.

The genes are TRBV4-1 and TRBJ2-7; 8 nucleotides match TRBD2. The length of the CDR3 is 17 residues. Germline CDR1 and CDR2: MGHRA and YSYEKL. V shed 4 bases and J 4 bases; nucleotides not matched to a gene: 15. The CDR3 is CASSRVWSGRDPYEQYF. The DNA for the CDR3 is TGCGCCAGCAGCCGGGTGTGGAGCGGGAGAGACCCTTACGAGCAGTACTTC.

The V call is TRBV19, the J call TRBJ2-3; D is unclear. V dropped 2 bases and J dropped 1 base, with 10 bases sitting between them. Per germline, CDR1 LNHDA and CDR2 SQIVND (reference sequence). The CDR3 spans 15 residues. CDR3 protein: CASSISGPRTDTQYF. CDR3 in DNA: TGTGCCAGTAGTATATCCGGCCCCCGCACAGATACGCAGTATTTT.

The chain joins TRBV28 to TRBJ1-5, with a tentative D call TRBD1 (5 bases). Trimming stripped 6 bases from V and 6 bases from J, with 18 bases between. CDR1 and CDR2 (germline): MDHEN, SYDVKM. The CDR3 covers 15 residues. The CDR3 region has the DNA TGTGCCAGCAGCCCCCAGCAGGCGGGGGGTCAGCCCCAGCATTTT. This translates into CASSPQQAGGQPQHF.

The CDR3, as DNA: TGTGCCAGCAGTTACGCGGGACGGCAGGGGTATGGCTACACCTTC. Translation: CASSYAGRQGYGYTF. The gene calls are TRBV6-6 and TRBJ1-2; possibly TRBD1 for D (6 bases). The CDR3 contains 15 residues. Germline CDR1 MNHNY, CDR2 SVGAGI (reference sequence). Trimming left V 2 bases short and J 5 bases short, with 15 bases between.